The following is a T cell receptor (beta chain) sequence with its context. The sample belongs to a study of preoperative IRX-2 immunotherapy in early breast cancer. The sample's treatment: preoperative locoregional IRX-2 cytokine immunotherapy. Samples came from a phase Ib trial of preoperative locoregional IRX-2 cytokine immunotherapy. The V end lost 4 bases, the J end lost 3 bases, and 9 bases lay between the germline ends. This CDR3 is built from 13 residues. The table came from immunoSEQ multiplex PCR; TCRdb's copy has only in-frame clones and leaves some out. Of about 98,000 clones in the sample, approximately 90% were seen once.

This TCR came from a human donor with breast cancer. Sequenced material: tumor tissue, taken after IRX-2 immunotherapy. This chain joins TRBV7-1 and TRBJ1-2, with a tentative D call TRBD1 (5 bases). TRBV7-1 is an ORF for which the function is uncertain. CDR3 sequence reads: CASSFWDDYGYTF. Written as DNA, the CDR3 is TGTGCCAGCAGCTTTTGGGACGACTATGGCTACACCTTC.